This T cell receptor beta chain was retrieved from a study of CD8 T cells in ankylosing spondylitis. MiXCR was run by TCRdb on the 5' RACE reads, yielding one entry per CDR3 protein. The table includes 700,000 or so distinct CDR3 sequences, around 20% detected once. CDR1 and CDR2 (germline): SQVTM, ANQGSEA. The CDR3 has 11 amino acids. V lost 7 bases and J 4 bases, leaving 10 bases between the germline ends. Whole-study findings and limits: Enrichment of disease-linked clones was reportedly significant in matched ankylosing spondylitis synovial fluid. Characteristic, it appeared, of ankylosing spondylitis blood was a TCR beta motif of 7 or 8 highly homologous variants.

With regard to this clonotype: Its antigen is as yet unknown.

The rearrangement links TRBV29-1 to TRBJ1-1; D not certain. This TCR was recovered from a male donor with ankylosing spondylitis. The sample was blood, either unsorted or a sorted T cell fraction (not recorded which). The CDR3 is CSGTRSTEAFF. The CDR3 nucleotides read TGCAGCGGTACCAGGAGCACTGAAGCTTTCTTT.